These 20 T cell receptor beta chains came from one sample sequenced in a study of cytomegalovirus exposure and HLA in healthy donors. This table comes from immunoSEQ multiplex PCR, and its TCRdb copy is limited to in-frame clones, with some not included. The sample yields about 330,000 clones, 87% seen once. The sequenced material came from PBMCs. The receptors shown here come from a woman in her twenties or thirties in good health and CMV-seropositive.

The chain couples TRBV27 to TRBJ1-1, with 8 bases aligning to TRBD1. V dropped 3 bases and J dropped 7; count of bases not matched to a gene: 7. The germline V gene encodes CDR1 MNHEY and CDR2 SMNVEV (reference sequence). The CDR3 spans 14 residues. CDR3 in DNA: TGTGCCAGCAGTTTCAGGGGGCTGGTCGGTGAAGCTTTCTTT. This codes for CASSFRGLVGEAFF.

This chain joins TRBV6-1 and TRBJ2-7; TRBD1 matches at 9 bases. Germline V lookup: CDR1 MNHNS, CDR2 SASEGT. The V and J ends lost 5 bases and 2 bases, in that order; junction bases with no gene match: 4. The CDR3 runs 14 residues. The CDR3 DNA reads TGTGCCAGCAGTACCCGGGACAGGGCCTACGAGCAGTACTTC. Its translation: CASSTRDRAYEQYF.

The CDR3, as DNA: TGTGCCAGCAGCTTCGACCCCCGGGGGGGACAGAGGGACTCTGGGGCCAACGTCCTGACTTTC. Its translation: CASSFDPRGGQRDSGANVLTF. This rearrangement joins TRBV7-6 to TRBJ2-6; D may be TRBD2 (8 bases). Looked up from germline, CDR1 is SGHVS and CDR2 is FNYEAQ. V gave up 3 bases and J gave up 0 bases, with 24 bases separating them. The CDR3 runs to 21 residues. The full variable domain, with the rest looked up from reference TRBV7-6 and TRBJ2-6, is GAGVSQSPRYKVTKRGQDVALRCDPISGHVSLYWYRQALGQGPEFLTYFNYEAQQDKSGLPNDRFSAERPEGSISTLTIQRTEQRDSAMYRCASSFDPRGGQRDSGANVLTFGAGSRLTVL.

The rearrangement uses TRBV15 and TRBJ2-1, with 10 bases fitting TRBD2. CDR1 is LNHNV and CDR2 is YYDKDF in the germline V gene (reference sequence). This CDR3 contains 15 residues. Trimming at V came to 3 bases and at J to 2 bases, leaving 1 base not matched to a gene. In nucleotides, the CDR3 is TGTGCCACCAGCAGGGGGACTAGCGCCTACAATGAGCAGTTCTTC. This translates into CATSRGTSAYNEQFF.

This chain uses TRBV14 with TRBJ2-1; D remains ambiguous. This CDR3 spans 15 amino acids. The germline V gene has CDR1 SGHDN and CDR2 FVKESK. V shed 1 base and J shed 2 bases, with 9 bases lying between them. The CDR3 sequence is CASSQGYTAYNEQFF. The CDR3 nucleotides read TGTGCCAGCAGCCAAGGTTACACGGCCTACAATGAGCAGTTCTTC. The variable domain in full, with the rest retrieved from reference TRBV14 and TRBJ2-1, is EAGVTQFPSHSVIEKGQTVTLRCDPISGHDNLYWYRRVMGKEIKFLLHFVKESKQDESGMPNNRFLAERTGGTYSTLKVQPAELEDSGVYFCASSQGYTAYNEQFFGPGTRLTVL.

With respect to this clone: Different DNA sequences within this sample yield the same CDR3. The rearrangement joins TRBV5-1 to TRBJ2-1; TRBD2 agrees at 10 bases. There are 15 residues in the CDR3. The ends lost 1 base at V and 4 bases at J; junction bases unmatched: 2. Germline assignment: CDR1 SGHRS and CDR2 YFSETQ. The CDR3 is CASSLTSGVYNEQFF. The CDR3 bases are TGCGCCAGCAGCTTGACTAGCGGGGTGTACAATGAGCAGTTCTTC.

The chain uses TRBV9 and TRBJ2-2, with D tentatively TRBD2 (5 bases). Germline CDR1 SGDLS, CDR2 YYNGEE. This CDR3 is 14 amino acids long. V was cut by 2 bases and J by 5 bases, with 10 bases left in between. CDR3 coding DNA: TGTGCCAGCAGCGTGATGCCGGGAACCGGGGAGCTGTTTTTT. Its protein product is CASSVMPGTGELFF.

The rearrangement uses TRBV13 and TRBJ2-7, with a weak D call TRBD2 (6 bases). Germline V lookup: CDR1 PRHDT, CDR2 FYEKMQ (reference sequence). Trimming took 2 bases from V and 0 from J, leaving 11 bases between them. This CDR3 has 15 amino acids. The CDR3 sequence: CASSLSPDYSYEQYF. Here the CDR3 DNA reads TGTGCCAGCAGCTTAAGTCCGGACTACTCCTACGAGCAGTACTTC.

The V gene is TRBV28, the J gene TRBJ2-5; D is unclear. V lost 4 bases to trimming and J lost 9 bases, with 6 bases between them. In germline, CDR1 is MDHEN, CDR2 SYDVKM. The CDR3 length is 10 residues. The CDR3 DNA sequence: TGTGCCAGCAGTTCCTATGCCCAGTACTTC. Its protein product is CASSSYAQYF. Using reference TRBV28 and TRBJ2-5 for the parts outside the CDR3, the full variable domain is DVKVTQSSRYLVKRTGEKVFLECVQDMDHENMFWYRQDPGLGLRLIYFSYDVKMKEKGDIPEGYSVSREKKERFSLILESASTNQTSMYLCASSSYAQYFGPGTRLLVL.

The chain employs TRBV5-6 and TRBJ2-3; D might be TRBD1 (6 bases). V lost 5 bases, J lost 0 bases, and 10 bases lay in between. This CDR3 region has 14 residues. The germline V gene encodes CDR1 SGHDT and CDR2 YYEEEE. CDR3 bases: TGTGCCAGCAGACAGGGTTCTAGCACAGATACGCAGTATTTT. Its protein is CASRQGSSTDTQYF.

The V gene is TRBV29-1, the J gene TRBJ2-1; 12 nucleotides line up with TRBD1. This CDR3 has 14 amino acids. Germline trimming cut 4 bases from V and 7 bases from J; bases unmatched to any gene: 5. CDR1 is SQVTM and CDR2 is ANQGSEA in the germline V gene. The DNA for the CDR3 is TGCAGCGTTGGGGGACAGGGGGCCCGGAATGAGCAGTTCTTC. This encodes CSVGGQGARNEQFF.

This clone has only one observation. V gene TRBV28 combines with J gene TRBJ1-2, with D possibly TRBD1 on 5 matching bases. This CDR3 contains 14 residues. Germline V lookup: CDR1 MDHEN, CDR2 SYDVKM. Trimming removed 2 bases at V and 0 bases at J, with 7 bases between. As DNA, the CDR3 is TGTGCCAGCAGTTTAATACAGGCTAACTATGGCTACACCTTC. Its translation is CASSLIQANYGYTF.

The chain combines TRBV10-2 with TRBJ2-7; D remains ambiguous. The V end was cut by 3 bases, the J end by 0 bases, with 9 bases between. The CDR3 length is 14 residues. The germline V gene has CDR1 WSHSY and CDR2 SAAADI. This CDR3 is CASSDGLRSYEQYF. The CDR3 nucleotides are TGCGCCAGCAGTGACGGGCTCCGCTCCTACGAGCAGTACTTC.

This clone was observed many times. This chain joins TRBV28 and TRBJ2-3; unclear D gene. V shed 6 bases and J shed 0 bases, with 13 bases lying between them. From germline, CDR1 is MDHEN and CDR2 SYDVKM. This CDR3 has 15 residues. The CDR3 bases are TGTGCCAGCAGCCAATCCATTCCTAGCACAGATACGCAGTATTTT. Translation gives CASSQSIPSTDTQYF.

The V and J genes are TRBV6-1 and TRBJ2-5, with 10 bases fitting TRBD2. The J segment lost 2 bases and the V segment lost 6 bases, leaving 3 bases of the junction unmatched. This CDR3 comprises 14 residues. Looked up from germline, CDR1 is MNHNS and CDR2 is SASEGT. The CDR3 nucleotides are TGTGCCAGCAGCTTACTAGCGGGACAAGAGACCCAGTACTTC. It is translated as CASSLLAGQETQYF.

V and J are TRBV28 and TRBJ1-2; D unresolved. This CDR3 is 13 amino acids long. Trimming took 6 bases from V and 4 from J, leaving 12 bases between them. CDR1 is MDHEN and CDR2 is SYDVKM in the germline V gene. CDR3 nucleotides: TGTGCCAGCAGGTCGATTGATGCCTATGGCTACACCTTC. It translates to CASRSIDAYGYTF.

The CDR3 loop is CASSLEYGGYTEAFF. The DNA for the CDR3 is TGCGCCAGCAGCTTGGAATACGGGGGGTACACTGAAGCTTTCTTT. The V and J genes are TRBV5-1 and TRBJ1-1, with D maybe TRBD1 (5 bases). CDR3 length: 15 amino acids. Trimming pared 0 bases from V and 3 bases from J, leaving 12 bases between. Germline CDR1 reads SGHRS; CDR2 reads YFSETQ.

V and J are TRBV6-5 and TRBJ2-2; no firm D call. The CDR3 contains 14 residues. Trimming pared 2 bases from V and 2 bases from J, leaving 6 bases between. The germline CDR1 and CDR2 sequences are MNHEY and SVGAGI. The CDR3 is CASSYGHNTGELFF. The CDR3 DNA reads as TGTGCCAGCAGTTACGGGCATAACACCGGGGAGCTGTTTTTT.

J is TRBJ2-7 and V is TRBV30, with 7 bases identical to TRBD2. This CDR3 region has 15 residues. Germline V gives CDR1 GTSNPN, CDR2 SVGIG (reference sequence). J was trimmed by 2 bases and V by 7 bases; bases with no gene match: 14. The CDR3 nucleotides are TGTGCCTTCGAACTAGCGAGGGGAGGGACCTACGAGCAGTACTTC. Protein: CAFELARGGTYEQYF.

The chain is built from TRBV29-1 and TRBJ2-3; D is perhaps TRBD1 (5 bases). Trimming cost V 6 bases and J 0 bases, with 16 bases left between them. The CDR3 loop spans 15 amino acids. CDR1 is SQVTM and CDR2 is ANQGSEA in the germline V gene. The CDR3 nucleotides read TGCAGCGTAGTTGACAGCGAATCTAGCACAGATACGCAGTATTTT. Its protein is CSVVDSESSTDTQYF.